These 24 T cell receptor beta chains were all obtained from the same sample, sequenced in a study of T cells in Graves' hyperthyroidism and ophthalmopathy. RNA transcripts yielded amplified TCR beta CDR3 regions. In the first-round RT-PCR of the TCR CDR3, the HTBI primer set was used. MiXCR was run by TCRdb on the multiplex PCR reads, yielding one entry per CDR3 protein. The sample has under 350,000 distinct CDR3 sequences; less than 30% are singletons. Sequenced: blood. All receptors come from a man aged 35-49 years with Graves' hyperthyroidism that later progressed to Graves' ophthalmopathy.

This clonotype appeared many times. This chain uses TRBV12-3 or TRBV12-4 with TRBJ2-2, with TRBD2 identical over 11 bases. This CDR3 has 17 amino acids. V lost 6 bases and J lost 6; bases outside the gene matches: 12. This chain's CDR3 is CASRGGLAEIGSGELFF. CDR3 nucleotide sequence: TGTGCCAGCAGAGGGGGACTAGCGGAAATAGGGTCCGGGGAGCTGTTTTTT.

Ten or more counts support this clonotype. The J gene is TRBJ2-2, the V gene TRBV19, with D possibly being TRBD1 or TRBD2 (5 bases each). The CDR3 has 16 residues. Germline V gene lookup returns CDR1 LNHDA and CDR2 SQIVND (reference sequence). Trimming left V 5 bases short and J 0 bases short, with 13 bases between. CDR3 nucleotide sequence: TGTGCCAGTAGTGGGGACGTCCGCCCGAACACCGGGGAGCTGTTTTTT. This sequence encodes CASSGDVRPNTGELFF.

There are many counts of this clonotype. The genes are TRBV28 and TRBJ2-4; weak D call: TRBD2 (5 bases). From germline, CDR1 is MDHEN and CDR2 SYDVKM. CDR3 length: 15 residues. V gave up 2 bases and J gave up 9 bases, with 17 bases separating them. CDR3 in DNA: TGTGCCAGCAGTTTAGAGGGCGCCGGGAAGACCATTCAGTACTTC. It is translated as CASSLEGAGKTIQYF.

In its sample, this clonotype was seen many times. This chain uses TRBV11-2 with TRBJ2-5, with 10 bases lining up with TRBD2. The CDR3 is 15 residues long. Germline assignment: CDR1 SGHAT and CDR2 FQNNGV. The J segment lost 3 bases and the V segment lost 4 bases, leaving 5 bases of the junction unmatched. The CDR3, as DNA: TGTGCCAGCAGCTCGGGACTAGCGAGAGAAGAGACCCAGTACTTC. Translating gives CASSSGLAREETQYF.

This clonotype appeared once. This chain links TRBV20-1 with TRBJ2-7; 9 nucleotides align to TRBD2. V was pared by 1 base and J by 3 bases, with 4 bases of the junction left unmatched. The CDR3 contains 14 residues. Germline V CDR1 and CDR2: DFQATT, SNEGSKA (reference sequence). The CDR3 region is CSARVASGDYEQYF. CDR3 DNA: TGCAGTGCTAGAGTGGCTAGCGGGGACTACGAGCAGTACTTC.

This clonotype has a count of ten or more. Being one base from a much bigger clone, this may be a read error. The chain is built from TRBV11-1 and TRBJ1-1; unclear D gene. The germline V gene has CDR1 SGHAT and CDR2 FQDESV (reference sequence). This CDR3 has 15 residues. The CDR3 nucleotides read TGTGCCGGCAGCGTAGACAAGGGTCGGAACACTGAAGCTTTCTTT. Amino acid sequence: CAGSVDKGRNTEAFF.

This clonotype was recorded at least ten times. The chain has TRBV18 and TRBJ2-5; TRBD1 matches at 11 bases. The germline gives CDR1 KGHSH, CDR2 LQKENI. CDR3 size: 16 residues. The V gene end was trimmed by 5 bases and the J gene end by 3 bases; junction bases not matched to a gene: 8. This CDR3 reads CASSEPWTGGKETQYF. In nucleotides, the CDR3 is TGTGCCAGCTCAGAACCCTGGACAGGGGGCAAAGAGACCCAGTACTTC.

This clonotype was found many times. J is TRBJ2-2 and V is TRBV11-3; D remains unclear. Deletions cut 1 base from V and 4 bases from J, with 7 bases between. In germline, CDR1 is SGHNT, CDR2 YENEEA. This CDR3 has 14 amino acids. DNA for the CDR3: TGTGCCAGCAGCTTAGTCTGGGGCACCGGGGAGCTGTTTTTT. Translation gives CASSLVWGTGELFF.

This clonotype came up many times. The chain employs TRBV19 and TRBJ2-5; D remains unclear. Per germline, CDR1 LNHDA and CDR2 SQIVND (reference sequence). The CDR3 loop spans 14 amino acids. Trimming pared 6 bases from V and 2 bases from J, leaving 13 bases between. CDR3 sequence: CASRDDGRQETQYF. Here the CDR3 DNA reads TGTGCCAGTAGGGACGACGGCCGTCAAGAGACCCAGTACTTC.

This clonotype has at least ten counts. The rearrangement links TRBV6-4 to TRBJ2-7; TRBD2 matches 9 bases. The germline gives CDR1 MRHNA, CDR2 SNTAGT. There are 16 residues in the CDR3. V shed 1 base, J shed 5 bases, and the junction held 9 bases outside the gene matches. CDR3 loop: CASSDLAGDLYDEQYF. The CDR3 region has the DNA TGTGCCAGCAGTGACTTAGCGGGAGACCTTTATGACGAGCAGTACTTC.

This chain links TRBV6-5 with TRBJ1-1; TRBD1 might be the D (6 bases). The CDR3 runs 16 residues. V lost 2 bases and J 2 bases, leaving 15 bases between the germline ends. The germline V gene encodes CDR1 MNHEY and CDR2 SVGAGI. For the CDR3, the DNA is TGTGCCAGCAGTTACACCGGACAGAGGGCTAACACTGAAGCTTTCTTT. It specifies CASSYTGQRANTEAFF.

This clonotype was counted at least ten times. CDR3 region: CATSDSPGTGSSNYGYTF. The CDR3 DNA reads TGTGCCACCAGTGATTCACCCGGGACAGGGTCGTCAAACTATGGCTACACCTTC. The J gene is TRBJ1-2, the V gene TRBV24-1; 9 positions agree with TRBD1. Trimming at V came to 2 bases and at J to 2 bases, leaving 11 bases not matched to a gene. The CDR3 consists of 18 residues. Germline V gene sequence: CDR1 KGHDR, CDR2 SFDVKD.

This clonotype was recorded only once. This clone may be a read error of a much larger clone one base away. This rearrangement joins TRBV24-1 to TRBJ2-1; D is uncertain. V was pared by 1 base and J by 8 bases, with 14 bases between. The CDR3 totals 15 residues. The germline V gene encodes CDR1 KGHDR and CDR2 SFDVKD. CDR3 loop: CATSDFRYGSDEQFF. The CDR3, as DNA: TGTGCCACCAGTGATTTTAGGTACGGTTCGGATGAGCAGTTCTTC.

This chain links TRBV19 with TRBJ2-5, with D tentatively TRBD2 (5 bases). V shed 3 bases and J shed 2 bases, with 10 bases lying between them. The CDR3 spans 14 residues. CDR1 is LNHDA, CDR2 SQIVND, per germline (reference sequence). The CDR3 loop is CASSIGLLQETQYF. The CDR3 nucleotides read TGTGCCAGTAGTATCGGACTTTTACAAGAGACCCAGTACTTC.

The chain employs TRBV11-2 and TRBJ2-5; 7 nucleotides line up with TRBD1. CDR1 and CDR2 from the germline V gene are SGHAT and FQNNGV. J was trimmed by 7 bases and V by 0 bases; bases with no gene match: 2. The CDR3 spans 13 residues. CDR3 bases: TGTGCCAGCAGCTTAGAGTCAGGGGGGACCCAGTACTTC. It yields the protein CASSLESGGTQYF. The entire variable domain, with the rest obtained from reference TRBV11-2 and TRBJ2-5, is as follows: EAGVAQSPRYKIIEKRQSVAFWCNPISGHATLYWYQQILGQGPKLLIQFQNNGVVDDSQLPKDRFSAERLKGVDSTLKIQPAKLEDSAVYLCASSLESGGTQYFGPGTRLLVL.

There are many counts of this clonotype. The J gene is TRBJ2-7, the V gene TRBV20-1, with D uncertain. This CDR3 has 12 amino acids. Germline V gives CDR1 DFQATT, CDR2 SNEGSKA (reference sequence). V shed 0 bases and J shed 3 bases, with 6 bases lying between them. In DNA form, the CDR3 reads TGCAGTGCTAGAGACTTTCGCTACGAGCAGTACTTC. Its translation is CSARDFRYEQYF.

There are many counts of this clonotype. V is TRBV28 and J is TRBJ2-7; TRBD1 matches 11 bases. Germline V gene data show CDR1 as MDHEN and CDR2 as SYDVKM. V trimming: 7 bases; J trimming: 5 bases; junction bases outside the gene matches: 7. CDR3 length equals 14 residues. DNA for the CDR3: TGTGCCAGCAACTGGGGACAGGGGGTCCACGAGCAGTACTTC. Protein: CASNWGQGVHEQYF.

This clonotype has a count of ten or more. This sequence joins TRBV6-5 and TRBJ2-7, with 7 nucleotides matching TRBD2. Germline-derived CDR1 and CDR2 are MNHEY and SVGAGI. The CDR3 totals 15 residues. With V trimmed by 6 bases and J by 0 bases, 8 bases remained unmatched. The CDR3 nucleotides are TGTGCCAGCAGACGTACTAGCGAGGGCTCCTACGAGCAGTACTTC. It translates to CASRRTSEGSYEQYF.

This clonotype showed up many times. This chain links TRBV5-1 with TRBJ1-1; the match to TRBD1 covers 7 bases. The V gene end was trimmed by 4 bases and the J gene end by 1 base; junction bases not matched to a gene: 7. The CDR3 has 15 amino acids. Germline V gene lookup returns CDR1 SGHRS and CDR2 YFSETQ. The CDR3 sequence is CASSKRQGKNTEAFF. The CDR3 bases are TGCGCCAGCAGCAAACGACAGGGCAAGAACACTGAAGCTTTCTTT.

This clonotype was recorded only once. The rearrangement links TRBV20-1 to TRBJ2-5, with 11 bases that match TRBD2. CDR3 length: 14 amino acids. Germline V gene sequence: CDR1 DFQATT, CDR2 SNEGSKA (reference sequence). Trimming removed 3 bases from V and 4 bases from J; junction bases left unmatched: 4. The CDR3 DNA is TGCAGTGCTAGTTTACTAGCGGGAGTAGAGACCCAGTACTTC. Residues: CSASLLAGVETQYF.

The table lists this clonotype with many counts. The chain links TRBV12-3 or TRBV12-4 to TRBJ2-4; 8 nucleotides match TRBD2. The CDR3 is 15 residues long. The J segment lost 0 bases and the V segment lost 11 bases, leaving 9 bases of the junction unmatched. The CDR3 spells CASGGEHLAKNIQYF. In nucleotides, the CDR3 is TGTGCCTCCGGGGGGGAACACTTAGCCAAAAACATTCAGTACTTC.

There are a few counts of this clonotype. This chain links TRBV6-2 or TRBV6-3 with TRBJ2-4; D is uncertain. This CDR3 region has 17 residues. Per the germline V gene, CDR1 is MNHEY and CDR2 is SVGEGT. Trimming pared 0 bases from V and 1 base from J, leaving 13 bases between. Here the CDR3 reads CASSYSPTDRAKNIQYF. The CDR3 coding sequence is TGTGCCAGCAGTTACTCACCTACCGACCGTGCCAAAAACATTCAGTACTTC.

Ten or more counts support this clonotype. The V gene is TRBV19, the J gene TRBJ1-5, with D perhaps TRBD1 (6 bases). V gave up 5 bases and J gave up 6 bases, with 20 bases separating them. The germline V gene encodes CDR1 LNHDA and CDR2 SQIVND (reference sequence). This CDR3 has 16 residues. The CDR3 is CASSAGGGLRRQPQHF. The CDR3 coding sequence is TGTGCCAGTAGTGCTGGGGGGGGGCTAAGGCGTCAGCCCCAGCATTTT.

Ten or more counts support this clonotype. V usage is TRBV28 and J usage is TRBJ2-7, with D hard to call. The CDR3 is 14 amino acids. The V gene lost 3 bases and the J gene lost 7 bases, with 16 bases spanning the gap. Germline CDR1 MDHEN, CDR2 SYDVKM. The CDR3 sequence: CASSLGSGVREQYF. In DNA, the CDR3 is TGTGCCAGCAGTTTGGGCTCGGGTGTGCGTGAGCAGTACTTC.